A selection of T cell receptor beta chains follows, all from one sample in a study of shared clonotypes between healthy human individuals. Clones were read by immunoSEQ multiplex PCR, and TCRdb kept only the in-frame ones, dropping some. The profile shows 650,000 to 800,000 clones, roughly 94% of them singletons. Sequenced: naive CD8+ T cells sorted from blood. All receptors come from a man between 25 and 39 years old in good health. Each CDR3 is given with its conserved first and last residue. D genes are given only for firm matches. Size values are once, few and many counts, or a class for expanded clones, and some rows have none.

size	D	J	V	CDR3	DNA
NA	TRBD2	TRBJ2-7	TRBV6-1	CATLGTSEYEQYF	TGTGCCACCCTCGGGACTAGCGAGTACGAGCAGTACTTC
once	TRBD2	TRBJ2-7	TRBV6-5	CASSAPSGRANEQYF	TGTGCCAGCAGTGCACCTAGCGGGAGGGCTAACGAGCAGTACTTC
NA	NA	TRBJ2-7	TRBV13	CASSNLSSYEQYF	TGTGCCAGCAGCAACTTGAGCTCCTACGAGCAGTACTTC
NA	NA	TRBJ1-2	TRBV19	CASRLVPPLGQSYGYTF	TGTGCCAGCCGCCTCGTACCCCCCCTAGGACAGAGCTATGGCTACACCTTC
NA	TRBD2	TRBJ2-1	TRBV9	CASSVAGLAGSYNEQFF	TGTGCCAGCAGCGTAGCTGGACTAGCGGGGTCCTACAATGAGCAGTTCTTC
NA	NA	TRBJ2-1	TRBV28	CASSLRSSVDNEQFF	TGTGCCAGCAGCCTAAGGAGTTCGGTGGACAATGAGCAGTTCTTC
NA	TRBD1	TRBJ1-2	TRBV11-2	CASSQTGVDYGYTF	TGTGCCAGCAGCCAGACAGGGGTTGACTATGGCTACACCTTC
NA	NA	TRBJ1-1	TRBV28	CASSKRQLNTEAFF	TGTGCCAGCAGCAAACGACAGTTGAACACTGAAGCTTTCTTT
NA	TRBD1	TRBJ2-5	TRBV27	CASSPGQGTQETQYF	TGTGCCAGCAGCCCAGGACAGGGGACTCAAGAGACCCAGTACTTC
NA	TRBD1	TRBJ1-4	TRBV7-6	CASSYGTGLNEKLFF	TGTGCCAGCAGCTACGGGACAGGACTTAATGAAAAACTGTTTTTT
NA	TRBD2	TRBJ2-1	TRBV10-3	CAISGRQDHSGYSYNEQFF	TGTGCCATCAGCGGTCGCCAAGACCATAGCGGGTACTCCTACAATGAGCAGTTCTTC
once	TRBD2	TRBJ2-7	TRBV10-3	CAISGIGTSSYEQYF	TGTGCCATCAGTGGGATCGGGACTAGCTCCTACGAGCAGTACTTC
NA	NA	TRBJ2-7	TRBV18	CASSPGASTYEQYF	TGTGCCAGCTCCCCGGGAGCATCCACTTACGAGCAGTACTTC
NA	NA	TRBJ2-7	TRBV2	CASSEGYATSYEQYF	TGTGCCAGCAGTGAAGGATACGCCACCTCCTACGAGCAGTACTTC
few	NA	TRBJ2-3	TRBV7-9	CASSFPDTQYF	TGTGCCAGCAGCTTTCCAGATACGCAGTATTTT
NA	TRBD2	TRBJ2-7	TRBV28	CASLTLRERYEQYF	TGTGCCAGCCTTACCCTGCGGGAGAGGTACGAGCAGTACTTC
NA	TRBD2	TRBJ2-7	TRBV27	CASSSLAGGHLYEQYF	TGTGCCAGCAGTTCACTAGCGGGAGGCCATCTGTACGAGCAGTACTTC
NA	NA	TRBJ1-1	TRBV29-1	CSVVGGKHLNTEAFF	TGCAGCGTTGTAGGGGGAAAGCATTTGAACACTGAAGCTTTCTTT
NA	NA	TRBJ1-1	TRBV19	CASDPGDTEAFF	TGTGCCAGTGATCCCGGGGACACTGAAGCTTTCTTT
NA	TRBD2	TRBJ2-5	TRBV2	CASSPFGRESETQYF	TGTGCCAGCAGCCCATTCGGGCGGGAGTCAGAGACCCAGTACTTC
once	TRBD1	TRBJ2-1	TRBV6-1	CATRGGQGHNEQFF	TGTGCCACCCGGGGTGGACAGGGTCACAATGAGCAGTTCTTC
NA	TRBD2	TRBJ2-2	TRBV27	CASSLLLAGSWGGELFF	TGTGCCAGCAGTTTATTACTAGCGGGATCGTGGGGCGGGGAGCTGTTTTTT
NA	NA	TRBJ1-5	TRBV9	CASSVDGGQPQHF	TGTGCCAGCAGCGTAGATGGGGGCCAGCCCCAGCATTTT
NA	NA	TRBJ2-7	TRBV7-8	CASSSLGDKAYYEQYF	TGTGCCAGCAGCTCCCTAGGGGACAAGGCTTACTACGAGCAGTACTTC
once	TRBD2	TRBJ2-1	TRBV29-1	CSVEDGSGSQNEQFF	TGCAGCGTTGAAGACGGTAGCGGGAGTCAGAATGAGCAGTTCTTC
NA	NA	TRBJ2-7	TRBV7-2	CASSYREYEQYF	TGTGCCAGCAGCTACAGGGAATACGAGCAGTACTTC
NA	TRBD1	TRBJ2-2	TRBV10-3	CASGQENTGELFF	TGTGCCTCGGGACAGGAGAACACCGGGGAGCTGTTTTTT
once	TRBD2	TRBJ2-1	TRBV19	CASRQDGRAVSYNEQFF	TGTGCCAGTAGACAGGACGGGAGGGCCGTATCCTACAATGAGCAGTTCTTC
NA	NA	TRBJ1-3	TRBV7-2	CASSLVAGQSSGNTIYF	TGTGCCAGCAGCTTAGTTGCCGGACAGAGCTCTGGAAACACCATATATTTT
NA	NA	TRBJ2-1	TRBV9	CASSVVEYEQFF	TGTGCCAGCAGCGTAGTTGAGTATGAGCAGTTCTTC
NA	NA	TRBJ1-2	TRBV5-8	CASPVWDNYGYTF	TGTGCCAGCCCTGTTTGGGACAACTATGGCTACACCTTC
NA	NA	TRBJ1-4	TRBV10-3	CAIGGKDGEKLFF	TGTGCCATCGGGGGGAAAGACGGTGAAAAACTGTTTTTT
NA	NA	TRBJ1-1	TRBV5-8	CASSLGGVGTEAFF	TGTGCCAGCAGCTTGGGCGGGGTAGGCACTGAAGCTTTCTTT
NA	TRBD1	TRBJ2-7	TRBV5-1	CASSPGTGEGEQYF	TGCGCCAGCAGCCCCGGGACAGGGGAGGGCGAGCAGTACTTC
NA	NA	TRBJ2-7	TRBV5-4	CASSQGYEQYF	TGTGCCAGCAGCCAAGGCTACGAGCAGTACTTC
few	NA	TRBJ1-1	TRBV29-1	CSVDRLSAEAFF	TGCAGCGTTGATAGGCTGTCAGCTGAAGCTTTCTTT
NA	TRBD2	TRBJ2-3	TRBV25-1	CASSVPGVPREGQDTQYF	TGTGCCAGCAGTGTCCCTGGGGTCCCCCGGGAGGGCCAAGATACGCAGTATTTT
NA	NA	TRBJ2-1	TRBV10-1	CASSESTSRSYNEQFF	TGCGCCAGCAGTGAGTCGACTAGTCGTTCCTACAATGAGCAGTTCTTC
NA	NA	TRBJ2-2	TRBV19	CASSYPTGGTLAGELFF	TGTGCCAGTAGTTACCCAACCGGCGGGACGCTTGCCGGGGAGCTGTTTTTT
NA	NA	TRBJ2-7	TRBV13	CASSLRGAGNEQYF	TGTGCCAGCAGCTTAAGGGGGGCCGGAAACGAGCAGTACTTC
NA	NA	TRBJ2-7	TRBV21-1	CASSKDGGPKDGCEQYF	TGTGCCAGCAGCAAAGACGGAGGGCCGAAAGACGGTTGCGAGCAGTACTTC
NA	NA	TRBJ1-1	TRBV5-1	CASSHSGQFRANTEAFF	TGCGCCAGCAGCCACTCGGGGCAGTTTCGGGCAAACACTGAAGCTTTCTTT
NA	NA	TRBJ2-3	TRBV27	CASSPSGTDTQYF	TGTGCCAGCAGTCCCTCGGGGACAGATACGCAGTATTTT
NA	NA	TRBJ1-4	TRBV4-1	CASSLATGRVNEKLFF	TGCGCCAGCAGCCTAGCCACTGGGAGGGTTAATGAAAAACTGTTTTTT
NA	TRBD2	TRBJ2-3	TRBV6-5	CASSYSRGGTDTQYF	TGTGCCAGCAGTTACTCACGGGGGGGCACAGATACGCAGTATTTT
once	TRBD2	TRBJ2-5	TRBV15	CATSREGIRTSGSPQETQYF	TGTGCCACCAGCAGAGAAGGCATCCGGACTAGCGGGAGCCCCCAAGAGACCCAGTACTTC
NA	NA	TRBJ2-7	TRBV7-9	CASSLLRDRSSYEQYF	TGTGCCAGCAGCTTACTAAGGGACCGGAGCTCCTACGAGCAGTACTTC
NA	NA	TRBJ2-5	TRBV5-1	CASSLLYGRRETQYF	TGCGCCAGCAGTCTCTTGTACGGGAGACGAGAGACCCAGTACTTC
NA	NA	TRBJ1-3	TRBV4-3	CASSQGWGAGNTIYF	TGCGCCAGCAGCCAAGGTTGGGGGGCTGGAAACACCATATATTTT
once	NA	TRBJ2-7	TRBV14	CASSQDPGSYEQYF	TGTGCCAGCAGCCAAGATCCCGGGAGCTACGAGCAGTACTTC
NA	NA	TRBJ2-1	TRBV7-9	CASSLQSNEQFF	TGTGCCAGCAGCTTACAGAGTAATGAGCAGTTCTTC
NA	NA	TRBJ2-7	TRBV27	CASSSEVTPRFYEQYF	TGTGCCAGCAGTTCCGAAGTGACTCCGAGGTTTTACGAGCAGTACTTC